This record looks at one T cell receptor (beta chain) sequence and its context. Its antigen is still unknown. These data come from a study of T cell responses to AZD1222 COVID-19 vaccine. Clones were sequenced by immunoSEQ multiplex PCR, and TCRdb holds only the in-frame ones, with some missing. The table includes 120,000 to 150,000 clones, roughly nine tenths detected once. In germline, CDR1 is GTSNPN, CDR2 SVGIG (reference sequence). The CDR3 has 15 amino acids. Trimming removed 1 base from V and 7 bases from J; junction bases left unmatched: 6. Overall study findings and caveats: Spike-specific TCR depth and breadth grew after two AZD1222 doses. Across spike, vaccine-associated CD4 TCRs were found, dominant at 160-218 and 743-854.

The source was peripheral blood, collected 28 days after the second AZD1222 dose. The chain recombines TRBV30 with TRBJ2-7; 14 bases line up with TRBD2. The TCR comes from an adult who received the AZD1222 COVID-19 vaccine. The CDR3 nucleotides are TGTGCCTGGAGTGCGGGACTAGCGGGAGCGGGGGAGCAGTACTTC. Its protein product is CAWSAGLAGAGEQYF. Supplemented by reference TRBV30 and TRBJ2-7, the full variable domain reads SQTIHQWPATLVQPVGSPLSLECTVEGTSNPNLYWYRQAAGRGLQLLFYSVGIGQISSEVPQNLSASRPQDRQFILSSKKLLLSDSGFYLCAWSAGLAGAGEQYFGPGTRLTVT.